Listed below are T cell receptor beta chains from one sample, sequenced in a study of shared T cell receptors in the human thymus. The repertoire was sequenced with immunoSEQ multiplex PCR; TCRdb's copy has only in-frame clones and lacks some. The data contain under 450,000 clones, just under 95% of them singletons. The specimen was thymocytes. These receptors were obtained from a human donor. Each CDR3 is given with its conserved first and last residue. The D gene is left open where the match is weak.

V | D | CDR3
TRBV7-2 | - | CASSQDSTNYGYTF
TRBV7-2 | TRBD1 | CASSVAWDSPQPQHF
TRBV28 | - | CASSHKRNTQYF
TRBV10-2 | TRBD1 | CASRHTGTVGMNTEAFF
TRBV6-4 | - | CASRASSQYNEQFF
TRBV5-1 | TRBD1 | CASSLSCYYRGRYGYTF
TRBV28 | - | CASRLAQETQYF
TRBV6-5 | TRBD2 | CASRETGTTNYEQYF
TRBV9 | TRBD1 | CASSPRRGQGVRTDTQYF
TRBV15 | TRBD2 | CATSSTTGLAGLNGANVLTF
TRBV28 | - | CASTTTAGEAFF